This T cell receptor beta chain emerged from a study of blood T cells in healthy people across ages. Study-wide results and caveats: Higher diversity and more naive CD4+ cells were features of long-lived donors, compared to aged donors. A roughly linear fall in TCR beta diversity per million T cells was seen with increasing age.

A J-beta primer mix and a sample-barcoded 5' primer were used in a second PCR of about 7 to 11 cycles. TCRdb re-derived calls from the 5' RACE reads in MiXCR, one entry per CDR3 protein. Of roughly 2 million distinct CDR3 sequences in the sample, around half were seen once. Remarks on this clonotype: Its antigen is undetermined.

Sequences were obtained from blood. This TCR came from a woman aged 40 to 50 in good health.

The DNA for the CDR3 is TGTGCCAGCAGTCTAAGGACAGGGGTGATTAGTAATGAGCAGTTCTTC. As protein: CASSLRTGVISNEQFF. The rearrangement joins TRBV12-3 or TRBV12-4 to TRBJ2-1; 9 positions agree with TRBD1. CDR3 length: 16 residues. Trimming removed 5 bases from V and 7 bases from J; junction bases left unmatched: 12.